These 21 T cell receptor beta chains came from one sample sequenced in a study of post-analysis software for immune sequencing data. Study-level findings and limits: In patients, five or six TRBV segments were more frequent than in controls, with TRBV5-6, TRBV5-1 and TRBV20-1 among them.

Unique-molecular-identifier-tagged TCR beta cDNA libraries were used. TCRdb independently ran MiXCR on the PCR reads; one entry per CDR3 protein. The table includes hundreds of thousands of distinct CDR3 sequences, roughly 27% detected once. These TCRs are of unknown antigen specificity. Sequencing was done on a sample of blood. The receptors originated from a girl aged 10 to 17 with multiple sclerosis.

This clonotype was counted a few times. The rearrangement links TRBV12-3 or TRBV12-4 to TRBJ2-1; D remains ambiguous. V was pared by 6 bases and J by 3 bases, with 9 bases between. CDR3 length: 13 amino acids. The CDR3 loop reads CASRGSYYNEQFF. DNA for the CDR3: TGTGCCAGCAGGGGTAGCTACTACAATGAGCAGTTCTTC.

The chain uses TRBV20-1 and TRBJ1-2, with 9 bases that match TRBD1. Germline loops: CDR1 DFQATT, CDR2 SNEGSKA (reference sequence). V was pared by 2 bases and J by 7 bases, with 14 bases of the junction left unmatched. The CDR3 runs to 16 residues. CDR3 loop: CSARSRDRAARSGYTF. The CDR3 nucleotides are TGCAGTGCTAGATCACGGGACAGGGCAGCCCGGAGTGGCTACACCTTC.

Details on this clonotype: This may come from a read error, since a much larger clone is one base off. This chain links TRBV7-6 with TRBJ2-5, with D tentatively TRBD2 (5 bases). The CDR3 is 14 amino acids. CDR1 and CDR2 (germline): SGHVS, FNYEAQ. The germline V and J ends were trimmed by 1 base and 0 bases, with 6 bases remaining between them. CDR3 residues: CASSLVGDQETQYF. The CDR3 nucleotides read TGTGCCAGCAGCTTAGTCGGGGACCAAGAGACCCAGTACTTC.

The V gene is TRBV3-1, the J gene TRBJ2-1; TRBD2 aligns across 7 bases. This CDR3 has 14 residues. Looked up from germline, CDR1 is LGHDT and CDR2 is YNNKEL (reference sequence). The ends lost 1 base at V and 12 bases at J; junction bases unmatched: 9. The CDR3 DNA reads TGTGCCAGCAGCCAAGGCGGCGGGGGTTTTGTGCAGTTCTTC. This codes for CASSQGGGGFVQFF.

The genes are TRBV5-1 and TRBJ1-2; the D is unclear. The CDR3 totals 14 residues. CDR1 and CDR2 (germline): SGHRS, YFSETQ. V lost 0 bases and J lost 2, with 8 bases in between. Here the CDR3 reads CASSLDPQNYGYTF. The DNA of the CDR3 is TGCGCCAGCAGCTTGGATCCCCAGAACTATGGCTACACCTTC.

The V and J genes are TRBV20-1 and TRBJ2-1; 9 bases line up with TRBD1. With V trimmed by 2 bases and J by 7 bases, 12 bases remained unmatched. The CDR3 runs to 16 residues. Germline CDR1 DFQATT, CDR2 SNEGSKA (reference sequence). The CDR3 region is CSARPTDRGVWNEQFF. The CDR3 region has the DNA TGCAGTGCTAGACCAACGGACAGGGGAGTTTGGAATGAGCAGTTCTTC.

The table lists this clonotype with a few counts. This chain uses TRBV5-5 with TRBJ1-2; perhaps TRBD1 as D (6 bases). Germline lookup yields CDR1 SGHKS and CDR2 YYEKEE (reference sequence). V lost 10 bases to trimming and J lost 6 bases, with 28 bases between them. The CDR3 covers 16 residues. This chain's CDR3 is CAASLTGTGVADGYTF. In nucleotides, the CDR3 is TGTGCCGCGTCCCTAACAGGGACGGGAGTCGCCGATGGCTACACCTTC. Combining the CDR3 with reference TRBV5-5 and TRBJ1-2 gives the whole variable domain DAGVTQSPTHLIKTRGQQVTLRCSPISGHKSVSWYQQVLGQGPQFIFQYYEKEERGRGNFPDRFSARQFPNYSSELNVNALLLGDSALYLCAASLTGTGVADGYTFGSGTRLTVV.

The rearrangement uses TRBV7-3 and TRBJ1-2; 7 bases align to TRBD1. This CDR3 region has 15 residues. V dropped 0 bases and J dropped 6; count of bases not matched to a gene: 7. Germline V CDR1 and CDR2: SGHTA, FQGTGA. CDR3: CASSLTGGAGNGYTF. The CDR3, as DNA: TGTGCCAGCAGCTTAACAGGGGGCGCGGGTAATGGCTACACCTTC.

CDR3: CASSPPGQGRTEAFF. The CDR3 region has the DNA TGTGCCAGCAGTCCCCCGGGACAGGGAAGGACTGAAGCTTTCTTT. The chain has TRBV12-3 or TRBV12-4 and TRBJ1-1; 9 positions match TRBD1. The CDR3 covers 15 residues. V was clipped by 5 bases and J by 5 bases; unmatched bases: 9.

This chain uses TRBV20-1 with TRBJ2-7, with 7 bases lining up with TRBD2. Germline trimming cut 7 bases from V and 2 bases from J; bases unmatched to any gene: 8. The CDR3 covers 13 residues. Germline CDR1 is DFQATT and CDR2 is SNEGSKA (reference sequence). The DNA of the CDR3 is TGCAGTGATCGTTCTAGCGGTGCCTACGAGCAGTACTTC. This gives the protein CSDRSSGAYEQYF.

This clonotype has only one observation. An end of the junction differs from the germline gene, which may be a read error. The chain combines TRBV4-1 with TRBJ2-5; no definite D call. Germline-derived CDR1 and CDR2 are MGHRA and YSYEKL. The length of the CDR3 is 17 residues. The CDR3 nucleotides are TGCGCCAGCAGCCACGCATTAGCCCGGGCCGCCAAAGAGGCCCAGTACTTC. Translated: CASSHALARAAKEAQYF.

This clonotype occurred a few times. The J gene is TRBJ2-1, the V gene TRBV4-3; TRBD1 might be the D (5 bases). Between the trimmed V and J ends, which lost 4 bases and 10 bases, there was a span of 17 bases. The CDR3 covers 14 residues. The germline V gene has CDR1 LGHNA and CDR2 YSLEER. The CDR3 DNA reads TGCGCCAGCAGCCGGATGCAGGGTTTTAGGGAGCAGTTCTTC. Protein sequence: CASSRMQGFREQFF.

The chain combines TRBV4-3 with TRBJ1-6; weak D call: TRBD1 (5 bases). Germline values: CDR1 LGHNA, CDR2 YSLEER. The CDR3 is 16 amino acids. V dropped 0 bases and J dropped 7 bases, with 13 bases sitting between them. The CDR3 coding sequence is TGCGCCAGCAGCCAAGAGAGGGCCAGGGTAAATTCACCCCTCCACTTT. It encodes CASSQERARVNSPLHF.

The V call is TRBV20-1, the J call TRBJ2-1; a possible D gene is TRBD1 (6 bases). Per germline, CDR1 DFQATT and CDR2 SNEGSKA (reference sequence). Trimming stripped 4 bases from V and 7 bases from J, with 14 bases between. The CDR3 sequence is 13 residues long. CDR3 loop: CSAKTGIPNEQFF. The CDR3 DNA sequence: TGCAGTGCTAAAACAGGGATACCGAATGAGCAGTTCTTC.

A few counts support this clonotype. The V gene is TRBV11-2, the J gene TRBJ2-6; D remains unclear. Germline V gene lookup returns CDR1 SGHAT and CDR2 FQNNGV. CDR3 length: 17 residues. V was trimmed by 5 bases and J by 0 bases, leaving 14 bases between them. The CDR3 protein is CASSRRRSGSGANVLTF. As DNA, the CDR3 is TGTGCCAGCAGCCGTAGGAGATCGGGCTCTGGGGCCAACGTCCTGACTTTC.

This clonotype has only a few counts. The chain uses TRBV10-3 and TRBJ2-5; 8 bases agree with TRBD1. V trimming: 10 bases; J trimming: 7 bases; junction bases outside the gene matches: 20. The CDR3 runs to 16 residues. CDR1 and CDR2 from the germline V gene are ENHRY and SYGVKD. The chain's CDR3 is CATANLDRGDRGTQYF. CDR3 DNA: TGTGCCACCGCTAACTTAGACAGGGGCGATCGCGGGACCCAGTACTTC.

The rearrangement uses TRBV7-8 and TRBJ2-5; D is perhaps TRBD1 or TRBD2 (5 bases each). V lost 3 bases and J lost 7, with 15 bases in between. Germline V lookup: CDR1 SGHVS, CDR2 FQNEAQ. The CDR3 extends over 14 amino acids. CDR3 sequence reads: CASSFGTREGTQYF. The CDR3 DNA reads as TGTGCCAGCAGCTTCGGGACCCGAGAAGGGACCCAGTACTTC.

V and J are TRBV5-1 and TRBJ2-6; D perhaps matches TRBD1 (5 bases). CDR3 size: 17 residues. V lost 0 bases, J lost 0 bases, and 10 bases lay in between. Per germline, CDR1 SGHRS and CDR2 YFSETQ. CDR3 bases: TGCGCCAGCAGCTTGGCAGGGTCCGTCTCTGGGGCCAACGTCCTGACTTTC. It is translated as CASSLAGSVSGANVLTF. Complete variable domain (other parts from reference TRBV5-1 and TRBJ2-6): KAGVTQTPRYLIKTRGQQVTLSCSPISGHRSVSWYQQTPGQGLQFLFEYFSETQRNKGNFPGRFSGRQFSNSRSEMNVSTLELGDSALYLCASSLAGSVSGANVLTFGAGSRLTVL.

This clonotype was seen a handful of times. A junction boundary mismatches the germline segment, possibly from a read error. The gene calls are TRBV29-1 and TRBJ2-5; TRBD2 aligns across 8 bases. The J call may be incorrect, as the DNA end agrees better with TRBJ2-7. The CDR3 is 15 amino acids. Germline V CDR1 and CDR2: SQVTM, ANQGSEA. CDR3 DNA: TGCAGCGTTGGCGGAGCGGGAGTCTTATCCTCCGAGCAGTACTTC. Residues: CSVGGAGVLSSEQYF.

This sequence joins TRBV6-1 and TRBJ2-5, with a tentative D call TRBD1 (6 bases). Trimming removed 4 bases from V and 4 bases from J, with 13 bases in between. This CDR3 comprises 14 residues. Germline loops: CDR1 MNHNS, CDR2 SASEGT. The CDR3 DNA follows: TGTGCCAGCAGTGCGGGACAATCGGCAGAGACCCAGTACTTC. Translating gives CASSAGQSAETQYF.

This sequence joins TRBV20-1 and TRBJ1-2; D uncertain. Trimming left V 4 bases short and J 8 bases short, with 14 bases between. The germline V gene has CDR1 DFQATT and CDR2 SNEGSKA (reference sequence). The CDR3 covers 12 residues. CDR3 amino acids: CSATAGSGGYTF. The DNA for the CDR3 is TGCAGTGCTACAGCGGGGTCTGGAGGCTACACCTTC.